This TCR beta chain was sequenced during a study of patients and donors after allogeneic stem cell transplantation. Unmatched junction bases numbered 19, after V lost 4 bases and J lost 0 bases. CDR3 length: 20 amino acids. Germline CDR1 reads SGHVS; CDR2 reads FQNEAQ. TCRdb reprocessed the RT-PCR reads via MiXCR and lists one record per CDR3 protein. The data hold 200,000 to 250,000 distinct CDR3 sequences, with 13% to 15% observed a single time. This sequence originates from a human donor who was either an allogeneic HSCT recipient or a stem cell or donor lymphocyte infusion donor (not recorded which). It is not recorded whose cells these are; they may come from a transplant donor. The chain has TRBV7-8 and TRBJ1-1, with 8 bases aligning to TRBD1. Sample: blood, either unsorted or a sorted T cell fraction (not recorded which). This CDR3 reads CASSSFTVTGGKGMNTEAFF. As DNA, the CDR3 is TGTGCCAGCAGCTCCTTTACTGTTACAGGGGGGAAGGGCATGAACACTGAAGCTTTCTTT.